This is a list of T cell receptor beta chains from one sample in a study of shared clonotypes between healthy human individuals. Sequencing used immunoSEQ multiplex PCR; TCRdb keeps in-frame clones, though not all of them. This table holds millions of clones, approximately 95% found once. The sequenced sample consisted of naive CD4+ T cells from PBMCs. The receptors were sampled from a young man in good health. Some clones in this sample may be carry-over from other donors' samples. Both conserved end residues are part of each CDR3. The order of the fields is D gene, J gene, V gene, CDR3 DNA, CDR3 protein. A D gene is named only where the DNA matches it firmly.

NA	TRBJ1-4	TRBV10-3	TGTGCCATCAGTGAGGGGACCGGTCGGGAAAAACTGTTTTTT	CAISEGTGREKLFF
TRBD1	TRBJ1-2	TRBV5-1	TGCGCCAGCAGCTTGGGCGGTGGTGGGTTCTCTTGGGACAGGAACTATGGCTACACCTTC	CASSLGGGGFSWDRNYGYTF
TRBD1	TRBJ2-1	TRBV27	TGTGCCAGCAGTCCAACATCCGGGACAGGGCCCTACAATGAGCAGTTCTTC	CASSPTSGTGPYNEQFF
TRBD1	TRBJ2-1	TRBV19	TGTGCCAGTAGTCGGAACACCGGGACAGGGGGCTACAATGAGCAGTTCTTC	CASSRNTGTGGYNEQFF
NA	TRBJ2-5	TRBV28	TGTGCCAGCAACACGCCCGGCAGGCACCAAGAGACCCAGTACTTC	CASNTPGRHQETQYF
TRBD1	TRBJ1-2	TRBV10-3	TGTGCCATCAGCGGACAGGGTGACTATGGCTACACCTTC	CAISGQGDYGYTF
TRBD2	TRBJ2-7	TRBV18	TGTGCCAGCTCACCAAGAACTAGCGGGAGGACCTCCTACGAGCAGTACTTC	CASSPRTSGRTSYEQYF
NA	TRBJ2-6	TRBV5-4	TGTGCCAGCAGCTTGGTGCGGGGGCGGGCTGCTGGGGCCAACGTCCTGACTTTC	CASSLVRGRAAGANVLTF
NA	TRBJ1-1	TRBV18	TGTGCCAGCTCACCACCGGCCGGGTATTCGACTGAAGCTTTCTTT	CASSPPAGYSTEAFF
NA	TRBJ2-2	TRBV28	TGTGCCAGCAGTTTGCTAGCAACAGGGGAGCTGTTTTTT	CASSLLATGELFF